Reported below is one T cell receptor (beta chain). The sample is drawn from a study of cytomegalovirus exposure and HLA in healthy donors. The PCR ran on 60 Vbeta and 13 Jbeta primers. Sequenced by immunoSEQ multiplex PCR; TCRdb stores in-frame clones only, minus some. The sample holds about 100,000 clones, approximately 66% seen once. The material sequenced was PBMCs. The TCR comes from a man between 35 and 55 years old in good health and CMV-seropositive.

For the CDR3, the DNA is TGTGCCAGCAGCTCTCTAAAGTCATCTGGGGCCAACGTCCTGACTTTC. It is translated as CASSSLKSSGANVLTF. This rearrangement joins TRBV28 to TRBJ2-6; no reliable D call. V was shortened by 6 bases and J by 1 base, with 13 bases between the two germline ends. The CDR3 runs to 16 residues. Looked up from germline, CDR1 is MDHEN and CDR2 is SYDVKM.